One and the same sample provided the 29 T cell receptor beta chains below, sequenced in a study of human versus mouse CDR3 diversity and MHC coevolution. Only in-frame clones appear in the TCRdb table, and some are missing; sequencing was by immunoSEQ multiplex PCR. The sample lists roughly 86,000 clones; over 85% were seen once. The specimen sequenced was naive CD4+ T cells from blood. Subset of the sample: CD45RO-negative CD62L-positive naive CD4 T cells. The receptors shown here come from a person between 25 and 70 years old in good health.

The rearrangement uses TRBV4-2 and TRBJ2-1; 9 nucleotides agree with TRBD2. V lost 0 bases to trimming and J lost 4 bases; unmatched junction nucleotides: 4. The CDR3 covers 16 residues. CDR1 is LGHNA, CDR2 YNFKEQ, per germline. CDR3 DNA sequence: TGTGCCAGCAGCCAAGATGTGGCGGGAGGGTACAATGAGCAGTTCTTC. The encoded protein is CASSQDVAGGYNEQFF.

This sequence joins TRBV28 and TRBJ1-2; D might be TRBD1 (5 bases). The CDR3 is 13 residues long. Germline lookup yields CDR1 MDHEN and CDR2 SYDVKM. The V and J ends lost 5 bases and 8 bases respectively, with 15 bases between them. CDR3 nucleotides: TGTGCCAGCAGTCTCCGGGCCCCAGGGGGCTACACCTTC. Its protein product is CASSLRAPGGYTF.

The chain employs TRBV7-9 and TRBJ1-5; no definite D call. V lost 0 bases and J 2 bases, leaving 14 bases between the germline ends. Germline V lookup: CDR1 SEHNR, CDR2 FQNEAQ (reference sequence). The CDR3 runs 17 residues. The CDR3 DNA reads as TGTGCCAGCAGCTTAGCGGAGAATACGGAACGCAATCAGCCCCAGCATTTT. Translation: CASSLAENTERNQPQHF. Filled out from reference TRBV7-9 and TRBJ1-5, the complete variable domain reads DTGVSQNPRHKITKRGQNVTFRCDPISEHNRLYWYRQTLGQGPEFLTYFQNEAQLEKSRLLSDRFSAERPKGSFSTLEIQRTEQGDSAMYLCASSLAENTERNQPQHFGDGTRLSIL.

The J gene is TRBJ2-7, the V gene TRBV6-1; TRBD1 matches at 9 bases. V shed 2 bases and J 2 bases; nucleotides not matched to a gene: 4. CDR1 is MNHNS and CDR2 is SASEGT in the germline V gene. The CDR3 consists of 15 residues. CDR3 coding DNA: TGTGCCAGCAGTGAACCGGGACAGGGAACCTACGAGCAGTACTTC. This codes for CASSEPGQGTYEQYF.

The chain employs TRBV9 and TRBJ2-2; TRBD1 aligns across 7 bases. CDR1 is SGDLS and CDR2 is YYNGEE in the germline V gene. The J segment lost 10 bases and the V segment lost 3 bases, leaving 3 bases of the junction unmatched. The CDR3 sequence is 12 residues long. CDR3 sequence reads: CASSGQGEELFF. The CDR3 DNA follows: TGTGCCAGCAGCGGACAGGGAGAGGAGCTGTTTTTT.

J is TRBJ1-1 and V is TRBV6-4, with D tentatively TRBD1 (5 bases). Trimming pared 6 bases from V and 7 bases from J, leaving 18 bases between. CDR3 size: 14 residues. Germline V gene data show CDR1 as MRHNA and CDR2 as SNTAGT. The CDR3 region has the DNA TGTGCCAGCAGGGTGGGGACTATCCACGGTGAAGCTTTCTTT. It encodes CASRVGTIHGEAFF.

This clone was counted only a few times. CDR3 residues: CASSQDVARGQPQHF. CDR3 nucleotides: TGCGCCAGCAGCCAAGATGTAGCCCGGGGTCAGCCCCAGCATTTT. The chain recombines TRBV4-3 with TRBJ1-5, with D unresolved. V lost 0 bases and J lost 6, with 12 bases in between. This CDR3 has 15 residues. Germline values: CDR1 LGHNA, CDR2 YSLEER.

CDR3 coding DNA: TGTGCCAGCAGCTTAGAGGGAGCGTACAATGAGCAGTTCTTC. Encoded protein: CASSLEGAYNEQFF. The genes are TRBV7-3 and TRBJ2-1; weak D call: TRBD2 (5 bases). The V and J ends lost 2 bases and 4 bases respectively, with 9 bases between them. The CDR3 length is 14 residues. Germline V gene lookup returns CDR1 SGHTA and CDR2 FQGTGA.

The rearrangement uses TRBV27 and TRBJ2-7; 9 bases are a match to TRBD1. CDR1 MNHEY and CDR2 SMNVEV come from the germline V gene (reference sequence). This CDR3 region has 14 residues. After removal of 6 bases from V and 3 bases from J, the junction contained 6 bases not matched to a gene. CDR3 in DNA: TGTGCCAGCAGGAAGCCGGGACAGGGCTACGAGCAGTACTTC. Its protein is CASRKPGQGYEQYF.

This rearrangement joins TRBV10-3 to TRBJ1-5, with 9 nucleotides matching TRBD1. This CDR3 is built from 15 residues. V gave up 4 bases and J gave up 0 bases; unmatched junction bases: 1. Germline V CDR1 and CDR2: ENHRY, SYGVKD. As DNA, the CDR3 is TGTGCCATCAGTGGGGGACAGGGTAGCAATCAGCCCCAGCATTTT. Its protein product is CAISGGQGSNQPQHF.

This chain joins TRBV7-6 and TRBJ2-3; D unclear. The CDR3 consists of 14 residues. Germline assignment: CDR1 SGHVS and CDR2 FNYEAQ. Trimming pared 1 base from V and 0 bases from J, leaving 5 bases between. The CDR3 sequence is CASSLDISTDTQYF. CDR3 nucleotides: TGTGCCAGCAGCTTAGATATTAGCACAGATACGCAGTATTTT.

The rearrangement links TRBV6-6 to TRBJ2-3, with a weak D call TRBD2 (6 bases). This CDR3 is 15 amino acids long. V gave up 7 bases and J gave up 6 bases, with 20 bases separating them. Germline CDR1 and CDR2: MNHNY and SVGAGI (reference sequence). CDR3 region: CASKQTRRPADTQYF. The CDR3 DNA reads TGTGCCAGCAAACAGACTAGAAGGCCGGCTGATACGCAGTATTTT.

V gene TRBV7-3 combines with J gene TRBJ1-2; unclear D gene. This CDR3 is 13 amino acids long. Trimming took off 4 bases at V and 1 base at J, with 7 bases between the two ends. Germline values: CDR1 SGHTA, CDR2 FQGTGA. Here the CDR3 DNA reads TGTGCCAGCAGCTCGGGGAATAACTATGGCTACACCTTC. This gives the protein CASSSGNNYGYTF.

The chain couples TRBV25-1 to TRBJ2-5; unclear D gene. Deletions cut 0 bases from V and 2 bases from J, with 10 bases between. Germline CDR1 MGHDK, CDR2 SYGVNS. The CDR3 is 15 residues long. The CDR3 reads CASSEYRVRQETQYF. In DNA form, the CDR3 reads TGTGCCAGCAGTGAATATCGGGTCAGACAAGAGACCCAGTACTTC.

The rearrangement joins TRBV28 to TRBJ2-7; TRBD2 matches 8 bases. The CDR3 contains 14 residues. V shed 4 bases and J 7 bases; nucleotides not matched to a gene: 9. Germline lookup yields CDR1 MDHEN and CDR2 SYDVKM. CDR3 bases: TGTGCCAGCAGTTCACCGGGAGGGCCGAGGGAGCAGTACTTC. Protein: CASSSPGGPREQYF. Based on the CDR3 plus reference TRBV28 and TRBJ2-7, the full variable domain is DVKVTQSSRYLVKRTGEKVFLECVQDMDHENMFWYRQDPGLGLRLIYFSYDVKMKEKGDIPEGYSVSREKKERFSLILESASTNQTSMYLCASSSPGGPREQYFGPGTRLTVT.

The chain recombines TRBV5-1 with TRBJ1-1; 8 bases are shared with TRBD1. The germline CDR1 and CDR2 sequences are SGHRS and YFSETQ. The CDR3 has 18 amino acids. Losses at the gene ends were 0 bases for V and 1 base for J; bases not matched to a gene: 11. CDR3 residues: CASSLGGGPGTGNTEAFF. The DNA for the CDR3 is TGCGCCAGCAGCTTGGGGGGGGGTCCAGGGACAGGGAACACTGAAGCTTTCTTT.

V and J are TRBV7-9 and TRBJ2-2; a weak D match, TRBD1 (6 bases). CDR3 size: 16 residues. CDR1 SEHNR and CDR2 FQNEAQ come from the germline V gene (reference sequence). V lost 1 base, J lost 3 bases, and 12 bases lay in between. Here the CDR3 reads CASSLGLGAHTGELFF. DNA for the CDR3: TGTGCCAGCAGCTTAGGGTTGGGGGCCCACACCGGGGAGCTGTTTTTT.

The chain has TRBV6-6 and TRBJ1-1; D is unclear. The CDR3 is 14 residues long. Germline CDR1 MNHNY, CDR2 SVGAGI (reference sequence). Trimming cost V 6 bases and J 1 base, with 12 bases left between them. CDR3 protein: CASRAPLWNTEAFF. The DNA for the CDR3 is TGTGCCAGCAGGGCCCCTCTCTGGAACACTGAAGCTTTCTTT.

DNA of the CDR3: TGTGCCAGCAGCTCTACAGACTACGAGCAGTACTTC. Translation: CASSSTDYEQYF. The V gene is TRBV7-2, the J gene TRBJ2-7; D remains ambiguous. The CDR3 totals 12 residues. V lost 4 bases, J lost 3 bases, and 7 bases lay in between. Germline V gives CDR1 SGHTA, CDR2 FQGNSA.

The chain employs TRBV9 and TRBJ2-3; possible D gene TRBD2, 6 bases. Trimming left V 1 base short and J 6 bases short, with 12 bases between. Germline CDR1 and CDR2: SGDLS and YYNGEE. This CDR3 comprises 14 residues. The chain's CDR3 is CASSVTSNTDTQYF. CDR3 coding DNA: TGTGCCAGCAGCGTAACTAGCAATACGGATACGCAGTATTTT.

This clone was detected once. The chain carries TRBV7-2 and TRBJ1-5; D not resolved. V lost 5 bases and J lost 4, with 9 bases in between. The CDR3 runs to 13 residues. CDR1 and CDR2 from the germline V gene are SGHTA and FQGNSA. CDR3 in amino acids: CASSPGWNQPQHF. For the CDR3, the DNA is TGTGCCAGCAGCCCCGGGTGGAATCAGCCCCAGCATTTT.

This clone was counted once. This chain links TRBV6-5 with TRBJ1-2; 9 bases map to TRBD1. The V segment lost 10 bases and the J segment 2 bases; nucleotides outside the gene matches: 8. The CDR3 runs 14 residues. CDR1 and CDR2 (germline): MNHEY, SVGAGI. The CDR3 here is CATQRQGENYGYTF. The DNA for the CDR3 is TGTGCCACCCAACGACAGGGGGAAAACTATGGCTACACCTTC.

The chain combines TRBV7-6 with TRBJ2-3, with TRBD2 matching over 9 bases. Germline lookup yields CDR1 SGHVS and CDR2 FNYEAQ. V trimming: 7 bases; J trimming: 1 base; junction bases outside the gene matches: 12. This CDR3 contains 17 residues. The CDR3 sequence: CASTLGLAGWGTDTQYF. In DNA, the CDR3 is TGTGCCAGCACCTTGGGGCTAGCGGGGTGGGGCACAGATACGCAGTATTTT.

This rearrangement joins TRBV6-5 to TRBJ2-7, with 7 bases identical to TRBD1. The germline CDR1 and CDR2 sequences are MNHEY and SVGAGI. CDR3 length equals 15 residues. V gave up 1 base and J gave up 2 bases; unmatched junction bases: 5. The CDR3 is CASSYLGQRTYEQYF. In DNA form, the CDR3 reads TGTGCCAGCAGTTACTTGGGACAGCGGACCTACGAGCAGTACTTC.

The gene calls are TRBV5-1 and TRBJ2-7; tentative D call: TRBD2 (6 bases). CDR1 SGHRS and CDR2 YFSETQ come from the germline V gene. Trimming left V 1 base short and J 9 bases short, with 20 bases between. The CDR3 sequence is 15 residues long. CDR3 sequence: CASSLTGDHLRLQYF. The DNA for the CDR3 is TGCGCCAGCAGCTTGACGGGGGACCATCTACGATTGCAGTACTTC.

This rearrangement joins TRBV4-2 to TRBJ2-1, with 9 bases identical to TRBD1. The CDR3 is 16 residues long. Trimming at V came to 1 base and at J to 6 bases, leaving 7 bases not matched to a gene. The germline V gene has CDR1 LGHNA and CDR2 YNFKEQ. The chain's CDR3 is CASSQVGTGLPNEQFF. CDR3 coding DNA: TGTGCCAGCAGCCAAGTAGGGACAGGGCTCCCCAATGAGCAGTTCTTC.

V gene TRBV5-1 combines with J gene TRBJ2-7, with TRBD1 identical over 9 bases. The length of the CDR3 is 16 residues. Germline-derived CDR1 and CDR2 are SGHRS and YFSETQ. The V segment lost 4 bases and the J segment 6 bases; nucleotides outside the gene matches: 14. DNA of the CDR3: TGCGCCAGCAGCACACTCCGGGACAGGGTACCCTCCGAGCAGTACTTC. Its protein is CASSTLRDRVPSEQYF.

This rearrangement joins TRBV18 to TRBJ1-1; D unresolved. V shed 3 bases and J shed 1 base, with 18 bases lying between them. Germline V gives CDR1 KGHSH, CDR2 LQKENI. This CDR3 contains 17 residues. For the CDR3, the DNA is TGTGCCAGCTCACCTGCGGGAGGGTCAGTTGCGAACACTGAAGCTTTCTTT. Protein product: CASSPAGGSVANTEAFF.

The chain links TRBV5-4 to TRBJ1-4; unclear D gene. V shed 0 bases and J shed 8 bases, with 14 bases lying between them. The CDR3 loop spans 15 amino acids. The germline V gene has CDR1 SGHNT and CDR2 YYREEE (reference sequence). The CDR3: CASSLGRVAREKLFF. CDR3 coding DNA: TGTGCCAGCAGCTTGGGCCGGGTCGCTAGGGAAAAACTGTTTTTT.